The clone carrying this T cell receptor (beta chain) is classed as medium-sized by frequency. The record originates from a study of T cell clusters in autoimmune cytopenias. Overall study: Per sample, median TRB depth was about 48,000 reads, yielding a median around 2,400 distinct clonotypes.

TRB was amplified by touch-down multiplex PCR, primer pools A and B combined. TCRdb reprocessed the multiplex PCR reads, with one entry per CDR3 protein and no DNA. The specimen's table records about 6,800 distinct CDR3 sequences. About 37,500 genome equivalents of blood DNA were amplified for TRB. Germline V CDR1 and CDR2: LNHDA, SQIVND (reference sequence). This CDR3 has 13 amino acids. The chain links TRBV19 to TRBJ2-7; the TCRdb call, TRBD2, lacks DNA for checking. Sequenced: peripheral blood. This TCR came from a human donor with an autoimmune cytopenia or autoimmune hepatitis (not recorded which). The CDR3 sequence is CASSRDYSYEQYF.